This T cell receptor beta chain came from a study of T cell responses to AZD1222 COVID-19 vaccine. Method: immunoSEQ multiplex PCR; TCRdb's copy keeps in-frame clones and lacks some. The data hold about 120,000 clones, with approximately 82% observed a single time. The specimen comprised peripheral blood, sampled 28 days after the second AZD1222 dose. This TCR came from an adult who received the AZD1222 COVID-19 vaccine.

The CDR3 reads CASSRLQGQSTYNEQFF. The CDR3 nucleotides read TGCGCCAGCAGCCGGCTTCAGGGACAGAGCACCTACAATGAGCAGTTCTTC. This sequence joins TRBV4-3 and TRBJ2-1; 7 nucleotides agree with TRBD1. This CDR3 has 17 residues. Germline values: CDR1 LGHNA, CDR2 YSLEER. J gave up 2 bases and V 4 bases, and 11 bases lay outside the gene matches.